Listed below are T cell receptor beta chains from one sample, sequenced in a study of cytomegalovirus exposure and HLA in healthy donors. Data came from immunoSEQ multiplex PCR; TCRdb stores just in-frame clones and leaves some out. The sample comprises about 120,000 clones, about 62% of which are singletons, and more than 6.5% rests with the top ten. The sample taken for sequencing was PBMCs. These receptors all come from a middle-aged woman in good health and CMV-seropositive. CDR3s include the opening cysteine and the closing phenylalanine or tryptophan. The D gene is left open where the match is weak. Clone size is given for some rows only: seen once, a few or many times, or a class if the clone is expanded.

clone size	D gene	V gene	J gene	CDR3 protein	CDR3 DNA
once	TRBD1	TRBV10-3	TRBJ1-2	CAISDKGQVFVSRGYTF	TGTGCCATCAGTGATAAGGGACAGGTATTCGTGTCGCGGGGCTACACCTTC
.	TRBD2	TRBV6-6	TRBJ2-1	CASTPSGRNEQFF	TGTGCCAGCACCCCTAGCGGGAGAAATGAGCAGTTCTTC
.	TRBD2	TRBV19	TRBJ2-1	CASSIRAGVEQFF	TGTGCCAGTAGTATCAGGGCGGGGGTAGAGCAGTTCTTC
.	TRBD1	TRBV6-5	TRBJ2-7	CASSYSDRGREQYF	TGTGCCAGCAGTTACTCGGACAGGGGGCGAGAGCAGTACTTC
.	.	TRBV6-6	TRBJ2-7	CASSQTSTAYEQYF	TGTGCCAGCAGCCAGACTAGTACCGCCTACGAGCAGTACTTC
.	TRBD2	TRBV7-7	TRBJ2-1	CASSRGWGAGEGGNEQFF	TGTGCTAGCAGCCGAGGTTGGGGAGCGGGGGAAGGGGGAAATGAGCAGTTCTTC
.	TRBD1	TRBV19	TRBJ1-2	CASGDRDSYGYTF	TGTGCCAGTGGCGACCGGGACAGCTATGGCTACACCTTC
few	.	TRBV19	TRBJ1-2	CASSIFSAGGGYTF	TGTGCCAGTAGTATCTTTTCGGCAGGTGGAGGCTACACCTTC
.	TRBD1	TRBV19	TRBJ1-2	CASTPRDRDPIRYGYTF	TGTGCCAGTACCCCTCGGGACAGGGATCCTATTCGATATGGCTACACCTTC
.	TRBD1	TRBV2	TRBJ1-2	CASSGQGDYGYTF	TGTGCCAGCAGTGGACAGGGAGACTATGGCTACACCTTC
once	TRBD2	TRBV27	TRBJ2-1	CASSSGTSRYEQFF	TGTGCCAGCAGTTCCGGGACTAGCCGCTATGAGCAGTTCTTC